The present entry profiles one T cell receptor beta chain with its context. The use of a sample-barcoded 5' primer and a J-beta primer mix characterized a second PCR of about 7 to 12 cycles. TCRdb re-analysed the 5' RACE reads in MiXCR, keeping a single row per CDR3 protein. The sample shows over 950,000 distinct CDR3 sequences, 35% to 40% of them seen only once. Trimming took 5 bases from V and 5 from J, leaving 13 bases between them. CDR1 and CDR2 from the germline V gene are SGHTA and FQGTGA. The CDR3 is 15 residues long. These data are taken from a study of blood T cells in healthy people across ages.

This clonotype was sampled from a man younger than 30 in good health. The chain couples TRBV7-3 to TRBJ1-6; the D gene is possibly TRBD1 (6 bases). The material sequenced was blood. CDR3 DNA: TGTGCCAGCAGCCGGGGGGCAGGGAATAATTCACCCCTCCACTTT. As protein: CASSRGAGNNSPLHF.